This record covers a single TCR beta chain. Only CD45RO-negative cells positively selected for CCR7 counted as naive CD8 cells, so terminally differentiated effector memory CD45RA+ cells were excluded. These data are taken from a study of shared clonotypes between healthy human individuals. Measured with immunoSEQ multiplex PCR; TCRdb has only the in-frame clones, and not every one. This repertoire shows 1.5 million to 2.5 million clones, about 95% found once; its top ten account for less than 1.5%. This CDR3 comprises 15 residues. The germline V gene encodes CDR1 SGHVS and CDR2 FQNEAQ. The ends were cut back, 1 base at V and 4 bases at J, with 12 bases in the middle.

The chain employs TRBV7-8 and TRBJ2-3; tentatively, D is TRBD1 or TRBD2 (7 bases each). Material: naive CD8+ T cells sorted from blood. This clonotype originated in a man between 18 and 29 years old in good health. Here the CDR3 DNA reads TGTGCCAGCAGCTTAGAGGGAGGGGGCGCAGATACGCAGTATTTT. This gives the protein CASSLEGGGADTQYF.